The 7 T cell receptor beta chains below all came from one sample that was sequenced in a study of siplizumab effects on memory and regulatory T cells. TCRdb's table, derived via immunoSEQ multiplex PCR, lists solely in-frame clones and lacks some. The table has some 100,000 clones, 95% to 97% seen once. Specimen: naive CD4+ T cells sorted from blood. Receptor source: a human donor in good health.

The rearrangement joins TRBV7-2 to TRBJ2-3; tentatively, D is TRBD2 (7 bases). CDR1 and CDR2 from the germline V gene are SGHTA and FQGNSA. The V gene lost 5 bases and the J gene lost 6 bases, with 21 bases spanning the gap. The CDR3 extends over 16 amino acids. The CDR3 coding sequence is TGTGCCAGCAGCCTTTTAGGGGGGGCCACTCCGGATACGCAGTATTTT. It yields the protein CASSLLGGATPDTQYF.

The V gene is TRBV29-1, the J gene TRBJ1-3; maybe TRBD1 (5 bases). Trimming removed 6 bases at V and 0 bases at J, with 15 bases between. Germline V CDR1 and CDR2: SQVTM, ANQGSEA. CDR3 length: 15 residues. The CDR3: CSVGDSASSGNTIYF. The DNA for the CDR3 is TGCAGCGTGGGAGACAGTGCAAGCTCTGGAAACACCATATATTTT.

This sequence joins TRBV14 and TRBJ2-6, with unresolved D. In germline, CDR1 is SGHDN, CDR2 FVKESK. CDR3 length equals 13 residues. V shed 8 bases and J shed 0 bases, with 5 bases lying between them. CDR3 region: CASRLSGANVLTF. The CDR3 coding sequence is TGTGCCAGCCGCCTCTCTGGGGCCAACGTCCTGACTTTC. The whole variable domain, remainder taken from reference TRBV14 and TRBJ2-6, is EAGVTQFPSHSVIEKGQTVTLRCDPISGHDNLYWYRRVMGKEIKFLLHFVKESKQDESGMPNNRFLAERTGGTYSTLKVQPAELEDSGVYFCASRLSGANVLTFGAGSRLTVL.

This clone was detected only a few times. This sequence joins TRBV7-9 and TRBJ1-3; 7 bases match TRBD1. V shed 5 bases, J shed 4 bases, and the junction held 5 bases outside the gene matches. The CDR3 runs 14 residues. From germline, CDR1 is SEHNR and CDR2 FQNEAQ (reference sequence). CDR3: CASSHGTAGNTIYF. The CDR3 DNA follows: TGTGCCAGCAGCCACGGGACAGCCGGAAACACCATATATTTT.

This clone was seen only once. The chain couples TRBV7-2 to TRBJ1-4, with 9 bases aligning to TRBD1. The CDR3 covers 17 residues. From germline, CDR1 is SGHTA and CDR2 FQGNSA. V was clipped by 4 bases and J by 8 bases; unmatched bases: 14. This CDR3 reads CASSSTALDRGREKLFF. DNA for the CDR3: TGTGCCAGCAGCTCGACCGCTTTGGACAGGGGCAGGGAAAAACTGTTTTTT.

V is TRBV27 and J is TRBJ2-2, with TRBD2 identical over 7 bases. The CDR3 consists of 15 residues. Germline-derived CDR1 and CDR2 are MNHEY and SMNVEV (reference sequence). After removal of 5 bases from V and 4 bases from J, the junction contained 7 bases not matched to a gene. The CDR3: CASSVSGAVTGELFF. The CDR3 nucleotides are TGTGCCAGCAGTGTAAGCGGGGCTGTCACCGGGGAGCTGTTTTTT.

This clone appeared once. The J gene is TRBJ1-1, the V gene TRBV5-5; the D is unclear. Between the trimmed V and J ends, which lost 3 bases and 1 base, there was a span of 7 bases. This CDR3 comprises 13 residues. Germline assignment: CDR1 SGHKS and CDR2 YYEKEE (reference sequence). CDR3 amino acids: CASSSLTNTEAFF. The CDR3 region has the DNA TGTGCCAGCAGCTCCCTAACGAACACTGAAGCTTTCTTT.